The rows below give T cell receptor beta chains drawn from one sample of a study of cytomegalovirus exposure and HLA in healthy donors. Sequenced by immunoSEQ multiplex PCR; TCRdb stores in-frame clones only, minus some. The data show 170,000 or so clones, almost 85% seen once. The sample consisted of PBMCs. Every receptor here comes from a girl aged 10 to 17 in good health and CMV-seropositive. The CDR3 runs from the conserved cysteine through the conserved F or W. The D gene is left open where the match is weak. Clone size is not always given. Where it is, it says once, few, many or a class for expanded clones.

CDR3 protein: CASSHRTSGGVWQFF
CDR3 DNA: TGTGCCAGCAGCCATAGGACTAGCGGGGGGGTGTGGCAGTTCTTC
J gene: TRBJ2-1
V gene: TRBV5-6
clone size: -
D gene: TRBD2

CDR3 protein: CASSLGTDPGGYTF
CDR3 DNA: TGCGCCAGCAGCTTGGGGACAGATCCTGGGGGCTACACCTTC
J gene: TRBJ1-2
V gene: TRBV5-1
clone size: -
D gene: -

CDR3 protein: CASSYSGGRNSYEQYF
CDR3 DNA: TGCGCCAGCAGCTATAGCGGGGGGCGCAACTCCTACGAGCAGTACTTC
J gene: TRBJ2-7
V gene: TRBV5-1
clone size: -
D gene: TRBD2

CDR3 protein: CASSPKDTATNEKLFF
CDR3 DNA: TGTGCCAGCAGCCCTAAGGACACTGCAACTAATGAAAAACTGTTTTTT
J gene: TRBJ1-4
V gene: TRBV4-2
clone size: -
D gene: -

CDR3 protein: CASSLGESGGLKSYEQYF
CDR3 DNA: TGTGCCAGCAGCTTAGGGGAGTCGGGGGGGCTCAAGTCCTACGAGCAGTACTTC
J gene: TRBJ2-7
V gene: TRBV7-6
clone size: -
D gene: TRBD2

CDR3 protein: CASSQDRAGAYQETQYF
CDR3 DNA: TGTGCCAGCAGCCAAGATCGGGCGGGGGCGTACCAAGAGACCCAGTACTTC
J gene: TRBJ2-5
V gene: TRBV4-2
clone size: -
D gene: -

CDR3 protein: CASSLGGKGGDTIYF
CDR3 DNA: TGTGCCAGCAGCTTGGGGGGGAAGGGAGGAGACACCATATATTTT
J gene: TRBJ1-3
V gene: TRBV5-4
clone size: -
D gene: -

CDR3 protein: CASTEVRAGDYNEQFF
CDR3 DNA: TGTGCCAGCACCGAAGTTAGGGCGGGAGACTACAATGAGCAGTTCTTC
J gene: TRBJ2-1
V gene: TRBV2
clone size: -
D gene: TRBD2

CDR3 protein: CAWRNRGSYEQYF
CDR3 DNA: TGTGCCTGGAGAAACAGGGGTTCCTACGAGCAGTACTTC
J gene: TRBJ2-7
V gene: TRBV30
clone size: -
D gene: TRBD1

CDR3 protein: CASSRTGNYGYTF
CDR3 DNA: TGTGCCAGTAGTAGGACGGGAAACTATGGCTACACCTTC
J gene: TRBJ1-2
V gene: TRBV19
clone size: -
D gene: -

CDR3 protein: CASSIVPGKGEAFF
CDR3 DNA: TGTGCCAGTAGTATAGTTCCAGGGAAGGGTGAAGCTTTCTTT
J gene: TRBJ1-1
V gene: TRBV19
clone size: -
D gene: -

CDR3 protein: CSAVPRQAMNTEAFF
CDR3 DNA: TGCAGCGCCGTACCCCGACAGGCGATGAACACTGAAGCTTTCTTT
J gene: TRBJ1-1
V gene: TRBV29-1
clone size: few
D gene: -

CDR3 protein: CSVRTGRGLETQYF
CDR3 DNA: TGCAGCGTCAGGACAGGCCGAGGGTTGGAGACCCAGTACTTC
J gene: TRBJ2-5
V gene: TRBV29-1
clone size: -
D gene: TRBD1

CDR3 protein: CASNRDRNQPQHF
CDR3 DNA: TGTGCCAGTAATCGTGACAGGAATCAGCCCCAGCATTTT
J gene: TRBJ1-5
V gene: TRBV19
clone size: -
D gene: -

CDR3 protein: CAWSPGQGKYGYTF
CDR3 DNA: TGTGCCTGGAGTCCGGGACAGGGGAAGTATGGCTACACCTTC
J gene: TRBJ1-2
V gene: TRBV30
clone size: -
D gene: TRBD1

CDR3 protein: CASSHPARTGKNTEAFF
CDR3 DNA: TGCGCCAGCAGCCACCCCGCCCGGACAGGGAAGAACACTGAAGCTTTCTTT
J gene: TRBJ1-1
V gene: TRBV4-1
clone size: -
D gene: TRBD1

CDR3 protein: CASSLEASGGAHEQFF
CDR3 DNA: TGTGCCAGCAGCTTAGAGGCTAGCGGGGGGGCTCATGAGCAGTTCTTC
J gene: TRBJ2-1
V gene: TRBV7-3
clone size: few
D gene: TRBD2

CDR3 protein: CASRGQVRAFF
CDR3 DNA: TGTGCCAGCAGGGGACAGGTTAGGGCTTTCTTT
J gene: TRBJ1-1
V gene: TRBV6-5
clone size: -
D gene: TRBD1

CDR3 protein: CASSQRPDSGLDGYTF
CDR3 DNA: TGTGCCAGTAGTCAAAGGCCCGACTCGGGTTTAGATGGCTACACCTTC
J gene: TRBJ1-2
V gene: TRBV19
clone size: -
D gene: -

CDR3 protein: CASSLEGGSYNEQFF
CDR3 DNA: TGTGCCAGCAGCTTAGAAGGGGGCTCCTACAATGAGCAGTTCTTC
J gene: TRBJ2-1
V gene: TRBV11-2
clone size: -
D gene: -

CDR3 protein: CASSLPGTGVTEAFF
CDR3 DNA: TGTGCCAGCAGCTTACCCGGGACAGGGGTCACTGAAGCTTTCTTT
J gene: TRBJ1-1
V gene: TRBV7-9
clone size: -
D gene: TRBD1

CDR3 protein: CSAATGGRTEAFF
CDR3 DNA: TGCAGCGCTGCGACAGGGGGCCGGACTGAAGCTTTCTTT
J gene: TRBJ1-1
V gene: TRBV29-1
clone size: -
D gene: TRBD1

CDR3 protein: CASSARWDSEANYGYTF
CDR3 DNA: TGTGCCAGCAGTGCCCGCTGGGACTCAGAAGCTAACTATGGCTACACCTTC
J gene: TRBJ1-2
V gene: TRBV6-4
clone size: -
D gene: -

CDR3 protein: CASSYSSQGYGYTF
CDR3 DNA: TGTGCCAGCAGTTACTCGTCACAGGGGTATGGCTACACCTTC
J gene: TRBJ1-2
V gene: TRBV6-5
clone size: -
D gene: TRBD1

CDR3 protein: CASNAGVNEQFF
CDR3 DNA: TGTGCCAGCAACGCAGGGGTAAATGAGCAGTTCTTC
J gene: TRBJ2-1
V gene: TRBV2
clone size: few
D gene: -

CDR3 protein: CASSEERLRLDEQYF
CDR3 DNA: TGTGCCAGCAGTGAAGAGCGGCTAAGGCTGGACGAGCAGTACTTC
J gene: TRBJ2-7
V gene: TRBV6-1
clone size: -
D gene: -

CDR3 protein: CASSSGGPEAFF
CDR3 DNA: TGTGCCAGCAGCTCCGGTGGTCCTGAAGCTTTCTTT
J gene: TRBJ1-1
V gene: TRBV11-2
clone size: -
D gene: -

CDR3 protein: CASSEWFGAYGYTF
CDR3 DNA: TGTGCCAGCAGTGAATGGTTCGGAGCCTATGGCTACACCTTC
J gene: TRBJ1-2
V gene: TRBV2
clone size: -
D gene: -

CDR3 protein: CASGQLGNTIYF
CDR3 DNA: TGTGCCAGCGGCCAGTTGGGCAACACCATATATTTT
J gene: TRBJ1-3
V gene: TRBV9
clone size: -
D gene: -

CDR3 protein: CASISTGRSTEAFF
CDR3 DNA: TGTGCCAGTATATCGACAGGGAGGAGCACTGAAGCTTTCTTT
J gene: TRBJ1-1
V gene: TRBV19
clone size: -
D gene: TRBD1

CDR3 protein: CASSPTSGVNNEQFF
CDR3 DNA: TGTGCCAGCAGCCCAACTAGCGGGGTTAACAATGAGCAGTTCTTC
J gene: TRBJ2-1
V gene: TRBV7-6
clone size: -
D gene: TRBD2

CDR3 protein: CASSLRGGANVLTF
CDR3 DNA: TGTGCCAGCAGTTTAAGGGGTGGGGCCAACGTCCTGACTTTC
J gene: TRBJ2-6
V gene: TRBV27
clone size: few
D gene: -

CDR3 protein: CASSLAGARSDTQYF
CDR3 DNA: TGTGCCAGCAGTCTAGCGGGGGCTAGATCAGATACGCAGTATTTT
J gene: TRBJ2-3
V gene: TRBV27
clone size: -
D gene: TRBD2

CDR3 protein: CASSLGENTEAFF
CDR3 DNA: TGTGCCAGCAGCTTAGGGGAGAACACTGAAGCTTTCTTT
J gene: TRBJ1-1
V gene: TRBV6-5
clone size: -
D gene: -

CDR3 protein: CASSSTGSGNTIYF
CDR3 DNA: TGTGCCAGCAGCTCGACAGGGTCTGGAAACACCATATATTTT
J gene: TRBJ1-3
V gene: TRBV11-2
clone size: few
D gene: TRBD1

CDR3 protein: CASSPLTGGEEKLFF
CDR3 DNA: TGTGCCAGCTCACCACTGACAGGGGGAGAGGAAAAACTGTTTTTT
J gene: TRBJ1-4
V gene: TRBV18
clone size: -
D gene: TRBD1

CDR3 protein: CASKLEGTTTDTQYF
CDR3 DNA: TGCGCCAGCAAACTAGAGGGCACGACCACAGATACGCAGTATTTT
J gene: TRBJ2-3
V gene: TRBV5-1
clone size: -
D gene: -

CDR3 protein: CASSLQGGHQETQYF
CDR3 DNA: TGTGCCAGCAGCCTCCAGGGAGGACACCAAGAGACCCAGTACTTC
J gene: TRBJ2-5
V gene: TRBV27
clone size: -
D gene: -

CDR3 protein: CASSLYPGTGAYEQYF
CDR3 DNA: TGTGCCAGCAGTTTATACCCCGGGACAGGGGCCTACGAGCAGTACTTC
J gene: TRBJ2-7
V gene: TRBV27
clone size: -
D gene: TRBD1

CDR3 protein: CASSSLAGGDTQYF
CDR3 DNA: TGTGCCAGCAGCTCTCTAGCGGGGGGAGATACGCAGTATTTT
J gene: TRBJ2-3
V gene: TRBV7-8
clone size: -
D gene: TRBD2

CDR3 protein: CASSLDTGANEKLFF
CDR3 DNA: TGCGCCAGCAGCTTGGACACAGGGGCTAATGAAAAACTGTTTTTT
J gene: TRBJ1-4
V gene: TRBV5-1
clone size: -
D gene: TRBD1

CDR3 protein: CASSSWVAGAFF
CDR3 DNA: TGTGCCAGCAGTAGTTGGGTAGCGGGCGCTTTCTTT
J gene: TRBJ1-1
V gene: TRBV25-1
clone size: -
D gene: -

CDR3 protein: CASSLLTPAQANSPLHF
CDR3 DNA: TGTGCCAGCAGCTTGTTAACCCCCGCCCAGGCTAATTCACCCCTCCACTTT
J gene: TRBJ1-6
V gene: TRBV5-6
clone size: -
D gene: -

CDR3 protein: CASSGGDRAYSEAFF
CDR3 DNA: TGTGCCAGCAGTGGGGGGGACAGGGCTTACTCTGAAGCTTTCTTT
J gene: TRBJ1-1
V gene: TRBV6-1
clone size: -
D gene: TRBD1

CDR3 protein: CASSLTGNQPQHF
CDR3 DNA: TGTGCCAGCTCACTTACAGGGAATCAGCCCCAGCATTTT
J gene: TRBJ1-5
V gene: TRBV18
clone size: -
D gene: -

CDR3 protein: CASSIGYPLADTQYF
CDR3 DNA: TGTGCCAGTAGTATAGGGTACCCTCTAGCAGATACGCAGTATTTT
J gene: TRBJ2-3
V gene: TRBV19
clone size: -
D gene: -

CDR3 protein: CASSMGAGGSQETQYF
CDR3 DNA: TGTGCCAGCAGCATGGGAGCGGGGGGCTCTCAAGAGACCCAGTACTTC
J gene: TRBJ2-5
V gene: TRBV9
clone size: -
D gene: TRBD2

CDR3 protein: CASSPGLAGGPGDTQYF
CDR3 DNA: TGTGCCAGCAGCCCAGGACTAGCGGGGGGGCCCGGAGATACGCAGTATTTT
J gene: TRBJ2-3
V gene: TRBV11-2
clone size: -
D gene: TRBD2

CDR3 protein: CAWGRQGRIGNQPQHF
CDR3 DNA: TGTGCCTGGGGTCGACAGGGGCGTATTGGCAATCAGCCCCAGCATTTT
J gene: TRBJ1-5
V gene: TRBV30
clone size: once
D gene: TRBD1

CDR3 protein: CASSQTGGDEKLFF
CDR3 DNA: TGTGCCAGCAGCCAAACAGGGGGTGATGAAAAACTGTTTTTT
J gene: TRBJ1-4
V gene: TRBV28
clone size: few
D gene: TRBD1

CDR3 protein: CASSGQGLAGNTIYF
CDR3 DNA: TGCGCCAGCAGCGGACAGGGTCTTGCAGGAAACACCATATATTTT
J gene: TRBJ1-3
V gene: TRBV5-1
clone size: -
D gene: TRBD1